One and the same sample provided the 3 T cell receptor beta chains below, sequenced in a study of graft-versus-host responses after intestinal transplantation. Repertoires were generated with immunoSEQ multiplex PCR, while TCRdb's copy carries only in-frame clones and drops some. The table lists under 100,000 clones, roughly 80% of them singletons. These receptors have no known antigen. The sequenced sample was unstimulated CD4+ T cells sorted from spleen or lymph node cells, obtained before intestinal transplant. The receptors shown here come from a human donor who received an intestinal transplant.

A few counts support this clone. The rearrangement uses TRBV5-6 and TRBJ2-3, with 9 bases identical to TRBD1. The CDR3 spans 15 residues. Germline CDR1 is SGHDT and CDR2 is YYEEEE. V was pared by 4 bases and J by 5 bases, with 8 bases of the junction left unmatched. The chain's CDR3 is CASSAGTGWGDTQYF. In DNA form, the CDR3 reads TGTGCCAGCAGCGCCGGGACAGGGTGGGGAGATACGCAGTATTTT.

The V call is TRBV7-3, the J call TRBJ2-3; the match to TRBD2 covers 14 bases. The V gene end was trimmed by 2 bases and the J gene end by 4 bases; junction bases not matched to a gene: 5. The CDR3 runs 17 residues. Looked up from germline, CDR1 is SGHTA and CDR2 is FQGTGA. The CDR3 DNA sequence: TGTGCCAGCAGCTTAGGGACTAGCGGGAGTGGGGCAGATACGCAGTATTTT. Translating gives CASSLGTSGSGADTQYF.

CDR3 sequence reads: CASRGSGSLNTGELFF. DNA for the CDR3: TGCGCCAGCAGGGGCAGCGGGAGCCTGAACACCGGGGAGCTGTTTTTT. The rearrangement links TRBV5-1 to TRBJ2-2; 8 bases are a match to TRBD2. Losses at the gene ends were 5 bases for V and 1 base for J; bases not matched to a gene: 7. CDR1 is SGHRS, CDR2 YFSETQ, per germline. This CDR3 is built from 16 residues.